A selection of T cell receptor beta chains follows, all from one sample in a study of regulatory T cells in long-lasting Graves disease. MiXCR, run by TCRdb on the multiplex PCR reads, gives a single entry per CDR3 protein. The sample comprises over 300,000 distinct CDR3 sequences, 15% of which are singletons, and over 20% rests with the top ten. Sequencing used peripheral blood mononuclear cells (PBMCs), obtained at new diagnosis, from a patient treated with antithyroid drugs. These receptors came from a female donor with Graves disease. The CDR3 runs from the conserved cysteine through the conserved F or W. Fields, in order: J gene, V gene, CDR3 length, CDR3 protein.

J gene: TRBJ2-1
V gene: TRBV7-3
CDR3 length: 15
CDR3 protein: CASSLRHDAYNEQFF

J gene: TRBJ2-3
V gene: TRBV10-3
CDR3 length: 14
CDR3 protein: CAIRAGGGTDTQYF

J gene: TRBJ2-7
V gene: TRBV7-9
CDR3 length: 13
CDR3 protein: CASSSSGGHEQYF

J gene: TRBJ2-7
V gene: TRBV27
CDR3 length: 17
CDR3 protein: CASSLILTGQGTYEQYF

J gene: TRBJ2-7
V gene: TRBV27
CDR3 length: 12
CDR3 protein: CASRGVSYEQYF

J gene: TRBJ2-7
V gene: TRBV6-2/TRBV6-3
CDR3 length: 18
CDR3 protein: CASSYGSSGTDNLNEQYF

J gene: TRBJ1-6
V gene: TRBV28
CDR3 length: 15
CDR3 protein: CASSLPTGQNSPLHF

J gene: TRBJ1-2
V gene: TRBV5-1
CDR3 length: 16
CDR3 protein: CASSLTCRGPSYGYTF

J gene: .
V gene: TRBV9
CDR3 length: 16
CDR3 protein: CASSVEARGGQETQYF

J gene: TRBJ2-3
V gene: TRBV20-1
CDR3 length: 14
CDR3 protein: CSATRGQFTDTQYF

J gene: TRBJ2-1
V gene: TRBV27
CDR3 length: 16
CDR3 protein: CASSLGGTSGYNEQFF

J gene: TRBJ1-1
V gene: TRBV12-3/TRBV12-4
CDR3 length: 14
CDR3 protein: CASSFPGRNTEAFF

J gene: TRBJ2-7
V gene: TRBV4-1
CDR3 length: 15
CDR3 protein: CASSGRLAGAYEQYF

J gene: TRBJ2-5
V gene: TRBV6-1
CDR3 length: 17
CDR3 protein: CASSLGQAGLAGETQYF

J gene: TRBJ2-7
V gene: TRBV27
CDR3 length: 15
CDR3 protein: CASSPSGTGLYEQYF

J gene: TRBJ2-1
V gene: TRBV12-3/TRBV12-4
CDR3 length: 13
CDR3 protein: CASSHGTSGEQFF

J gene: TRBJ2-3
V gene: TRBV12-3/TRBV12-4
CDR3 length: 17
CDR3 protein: CASSLTPGRESVDTQYF

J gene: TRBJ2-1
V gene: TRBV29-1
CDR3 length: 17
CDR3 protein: CSAPDSRTGSSYNEQFF

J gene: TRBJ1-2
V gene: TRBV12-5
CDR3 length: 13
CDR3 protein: CASAPQGGFGYTF

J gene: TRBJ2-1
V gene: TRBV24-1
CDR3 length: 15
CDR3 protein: CATSDLRDTGDEQFF

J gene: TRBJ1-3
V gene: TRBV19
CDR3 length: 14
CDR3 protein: CASSMRVSGNTIYF

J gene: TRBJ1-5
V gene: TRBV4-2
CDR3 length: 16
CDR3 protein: CASSTDSVTRGQPQHF

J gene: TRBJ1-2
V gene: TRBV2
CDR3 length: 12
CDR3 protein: CASRGTNYGYTF

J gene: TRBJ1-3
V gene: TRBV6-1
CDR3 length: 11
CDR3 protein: CASSEEGVGAF

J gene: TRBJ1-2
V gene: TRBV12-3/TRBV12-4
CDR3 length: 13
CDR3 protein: CASSKGQDDGYTF

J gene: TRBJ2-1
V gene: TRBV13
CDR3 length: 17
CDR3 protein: CASSLKPGGFSYNEQFF

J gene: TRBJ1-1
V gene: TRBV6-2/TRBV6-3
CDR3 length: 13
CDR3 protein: CASSFSMNTEAFF

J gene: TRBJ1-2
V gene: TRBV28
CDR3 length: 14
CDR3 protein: CASSYDRGQGGYTF

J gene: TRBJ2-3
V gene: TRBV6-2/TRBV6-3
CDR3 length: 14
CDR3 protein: CASRRTGFQDTQYF

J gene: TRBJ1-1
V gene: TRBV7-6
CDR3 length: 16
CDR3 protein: CASSLGVRGPNTEAFF

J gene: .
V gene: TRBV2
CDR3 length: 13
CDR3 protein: CASRFSDFGEQFF

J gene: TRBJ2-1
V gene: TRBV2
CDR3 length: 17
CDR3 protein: CASLGLAATPSYNEQFF

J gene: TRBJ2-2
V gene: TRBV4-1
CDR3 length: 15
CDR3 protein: CASSHRDREVGELFF

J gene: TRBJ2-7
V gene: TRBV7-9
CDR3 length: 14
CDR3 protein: CASSKVGGIYEQYF

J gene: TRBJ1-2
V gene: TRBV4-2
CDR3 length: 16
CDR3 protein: CASSQDPGTPNYGYTF

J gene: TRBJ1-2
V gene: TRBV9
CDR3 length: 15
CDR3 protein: CASSALEQARWGYTF

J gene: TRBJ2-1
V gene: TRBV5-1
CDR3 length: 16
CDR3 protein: CASSLEVRGGWDEQFF

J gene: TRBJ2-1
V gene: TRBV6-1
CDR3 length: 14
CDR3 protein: CVSSRIVELNEQFF

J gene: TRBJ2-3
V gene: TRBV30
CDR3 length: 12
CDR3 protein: CAWSVTTDTQYF

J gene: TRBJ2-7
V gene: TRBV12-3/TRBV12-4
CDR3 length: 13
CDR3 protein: CASSSQGAQEQYF

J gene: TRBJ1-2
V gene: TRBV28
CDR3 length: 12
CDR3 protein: CASTTGIFGYTF

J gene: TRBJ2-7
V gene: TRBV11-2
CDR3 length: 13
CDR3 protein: CASSGQSSYEQYF

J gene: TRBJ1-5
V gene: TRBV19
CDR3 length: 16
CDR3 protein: CASRSAGTDSNQPQHF

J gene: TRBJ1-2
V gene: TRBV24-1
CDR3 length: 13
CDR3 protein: CATSFGREYGYTF

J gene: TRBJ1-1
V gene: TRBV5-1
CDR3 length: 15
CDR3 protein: CASSLPHQGNTEAFF

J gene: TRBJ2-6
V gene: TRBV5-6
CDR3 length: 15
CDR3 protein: CASSSAGSGANVLTF

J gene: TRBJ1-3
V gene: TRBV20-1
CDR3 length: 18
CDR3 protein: CSARPYPARLLSGNTIYF

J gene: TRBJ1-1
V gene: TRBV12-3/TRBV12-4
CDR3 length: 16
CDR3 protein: CASSFLSGVGNTEAFF

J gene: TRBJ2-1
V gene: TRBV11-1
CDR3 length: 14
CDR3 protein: CASRPRTSVNEQFF

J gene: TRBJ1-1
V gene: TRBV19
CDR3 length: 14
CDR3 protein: CASSPLTGNTEAFF

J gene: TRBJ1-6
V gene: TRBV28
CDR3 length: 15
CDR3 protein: CASGRPGQFNSPLHF

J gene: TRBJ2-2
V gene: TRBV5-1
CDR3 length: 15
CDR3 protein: CASSLGTGGAGELFF

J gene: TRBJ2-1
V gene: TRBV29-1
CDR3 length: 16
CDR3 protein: CSVEDLGLAGVDEQFF

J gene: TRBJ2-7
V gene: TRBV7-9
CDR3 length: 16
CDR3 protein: CASSSAGTSGIHEQYF